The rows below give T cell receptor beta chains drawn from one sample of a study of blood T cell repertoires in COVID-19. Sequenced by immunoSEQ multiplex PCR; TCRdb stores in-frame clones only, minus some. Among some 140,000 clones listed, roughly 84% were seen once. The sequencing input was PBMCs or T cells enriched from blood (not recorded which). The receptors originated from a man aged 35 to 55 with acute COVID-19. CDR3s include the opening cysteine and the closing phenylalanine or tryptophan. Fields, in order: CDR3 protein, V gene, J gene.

CDR3: CASSSRRLAAYNEQFF
V: TRBV27
J: TRBJ2-1

CDR3: CASSLERGEVLSAFF
V: TRBV5-4
J: TRBJ1-1

CDR3: CASIRDRAANTEAFF
V: TRBV19
J: TRBJ1-1

CDR3: CASSQGTVGNTIYF
V: TRBV11-2
J: TRBJ1-3

CDR3: CASSFTGGRNNSPLHF
V: TRBV28
J: TRBJ1-6

CDR3: CASSSYNEQYF
V: TRBV7-2
J: TRBJ2-7

CDR3: CASSSPGQGDYEQYF
V: TRBV5-1
J: TRBJ2-7

CDR3: CASSLIGAGTEAFF
V: TRBV27
J: TRBJ1-1

CDR3: CASSSRQGRSGNTIYF
V: TRBV5-4
J: TRBJ1-3

CDR3: CASRKQQGNTEAFF
V: TRBV19
J: TRBJ1-1

CDR3: CAWSKWASNEKLFF
V: TRBV30
J: TRBJ1-4

CDR3: CATSGGSGYGYTF
V: TRBV24-1
J: TRBJ1-2

CDR3: CASSHTSSGSGETQYF
V: TRBV5-4
J: TRBJ2-5

CDR3: CASNQGGTGNTIYF
V: TRBV9
J: TRBJ1-3

CDR3: CASSKRTGSSYNEQFF
V: TRBV7-2
J: TRBJ2-1

CDR3: CASSSLPGGNSPLHF
V: TRBV7-2
J: TRBJ1-6

CDR3: CASSWGTGGTDTQYF
V: TRBV5-1
J: TRBJ2-3

CDR3: CASEKSRNSYEQYF
V: TRBV6-5
J: TRBJ2-7

CDR3: CASSPGTSGSETQYF
V: TRBV9
J: TRBJ2-5

CDR3: CASSRGASYGYTF
V: TRBV7-9
J: TRBJ1-2

CDR3: CASSKQGASEQYF
V: TRBV19
J: TRBJ2-7

CDR3: CASSTDRALRPQHF
V: TRBV18
J: TRBJ1-5

CDR3: CASSPTSQNSPLHF
V: TRBV9
J: TRBJ1-6

CDR3: CASRQGGYNSPLHF
V: TRBV28
J: TRBJ1-6

CDR3: CASSDVGLGTQYF
V: TRBV10-1
J: TRBJ2-3

CDR3: CASSLEGHKGDTQYF
V: TRBV6-5
J: TRBJ2-3

CDR3: CATSRDPGLNIQYF
V: TRBV15
J: TRBJ2-4

CDR3: CASSEDRGRGNEQFF
V: TRBV7-9
J: TRBJ2-1

CDR3: CASSGRGYGYTF
V: TRBV21-1
J: TRBJ1-2

CDR3: CASISRDRKGNTIYF
V: TRBV23-1
J: TRBJ1-3

CDR3: CASSPGTAASWEQYF
V: TRBV19
J: TRBJ2-7

CDR3: CASSLGSRGVYEQYF
V: TRBV27
J: TRBJ2-7

CDR3: CASRDRVGTEAFF
V: TRBV6-5
J: TRBJ1-1

CDR3: CASSPGEIANVLTF
V: TRBV6-5
J: TRBJ2-6

CDR3: CASNTGDDNYGYTF
V: TRBV6-5
J: TRBJ1-2

CDR3: CASSEDRGRQPQHF
V: TRBV10-2
J: TRBJ1-5

CDR3: CASSLVGAGNWFSYNEQFF
V: TRBV5-4
J: TRBJ2-1

CDR3: CASSPGLANYNEQFF
V: TRBV7-9
J: TRBJ2-1

CDR3: CASSLEALQGVDEQFF
V: TRBV5-1
J: TRBJ2-1

CDR3: CASSTSGRSYEQYF
V: TRBV11-3
J: TRBJ2-7

CDR3: CASSLGGSEETQYF
V: TRBV11-2
J: TRBJ2-5

CDR3: CASSEGTGGEQYF
V: TRBV6-1
J: TRBJ2-7

CDR3: CATHAGRSYEQYF
V: TRBV28
J: TRBJ2-7

CDR3: CASVGGIGTGELFF
V: TRBV10-2
J: TRBJ2-2

CDR3: CASSPLVGVGETQFF
V: TRBV6-5
J: TRBJ2-1

CDR3: CASSDQGPTYEQYF
V: TRBV10-2
J: TRBJ2-7

CDR3: CASSLSQGAEAFF
V: TRBV28
J: TRBJ1-1

CDR3: CASSPGEVAGGRGETQYF
V: TRBV3-1/TRBV3-2
J: TRBJ2-5

CDR3: CSGDRAKVGFF
V: TRBV20-1
J: TRBJ1-1

CDR3: CASSSRRGGEQYF
V: TRBV7-2
J: TRBJ2-7

CDR3: CASSYSRRLAGFTGELFF
V: TRBV6-2/TRBV6-3
J: TRBJ2-2

CDR3: CAIEPGTSGSGPSYEQYF
V: TRBV28
J: TRBJ2-7

CDR3: CASSLGLAEAYEQYF
V: TRBV5-6
J: TRBJ2-7

CDR3: CASSEGLYSNQPQHF
V: TRBV6-5
J: TRBJ1-5

CDR3: CASSPRTVLPPQHF
V: TRBV27
J: TRBJ1-5